The source of this T cell receptor beta chain is a study of T cell responses to AZD1222 COVID-19 vaccine. TCRdb keeps only in-frame clones here, not all; method: immunoSEQ multiplex PCR. The sample has roughly 200,000 clones, 80% to 95% seen once. Regarding this clone: Its specificity is not known.

Researchers grouped second doses given at about 4 or about 12 weeks into one pool. Study conclusions and caveats: Baseline serostatus was positive in only six AZD1222 recipients. Unmutated regions of variants are reportedly targeted by nearly half of spike-specific TCRs. Spike-spanning, vaccine-associated CD4 TCRs were dominant at 160-218 and 743-854.

The TCR originated in an adult who received the AZD1222 COVID-19 vaccine. Sequenced material: peripheral blood, taken 28 days after the second AZD1222 dose.

CDR3 residues: CASSQPRGMNTEAFF. The CDR3 DNA reads TGTGCCAGCAGCCAGCCGAGGGGAATGAACACTGAAGCTTTCTTT. V gene TRBV7-6 combines with J gene TRBJ1-1; the D gene is possibly TRBD1 (5 bases). The CDR3 has 15 residues. The V end was cut by 5 bases, the J end by 0 bases, with 13 bases between. Looked up from germline, CDR1 is SGHVS and CDR2 is FNYEAQ.